These 6 T cell receptor beta chains were all obtained from the same sample, sequenced in a study of T-cell memory formation after mild COVID-19. TCRdb reanalysed the 5' RACE reads using MiXCR and keeps one entry per CDR3 protein. The sample holds 450,000 or so distinct CDR3 sequences, roughly 25% seen once. Sequencing was done on a sample of PBMCs or a T cell subset sorted from them (not recorded which). The receptors originated from an adult woman who had mild COVID-19 (a few samples of this study predate the infection). Cell type and time point are not known.

This clonotype was counted many times. The chain's CDR3 is CASSPGPQSNTGELFF. In DNA, the CDR3 is TGCGCCAGCAGCCCGGGACCCCAATCGAACACCGGGGAGCTGTTTTTT. The chain couples TRBV5-1 to TRBJ2-2, with D perhaps assigned TRBD1 or TRBD2 (5 bases each). CDR1 is SGHRS and CDR2 is YFSETQ in the germline V gene. This CDR3 has 16 amino acids. V was pared by 4 bases and J by 0 bases, with 13 bases between.

This clonotype was seen a few times. The chain couples TRBV7-2 to TRBJ2-7; TRBD2 aligns across 12 bases. With 2 bases clipped from V and 7 bases from J, the junction kept 6 bases outside the gene matches. Germline V CDR1 and CDR2: SGHTA, FQGNSA. The CDR3 is 15 residues long. CDR3 sequence: CASSLLAGGSEEQYF. CDR3 DNA sequence: TGTGCCAGCAGCTTACTAGCGGGAGGGTCAGAAGAGCAGTACTTC.

This clonotype appeared once. The chain couples TRBV15 to TRBJ2-7; D is perhaps TRBD2 (6 bases). CDR1 and CDR2 (germline): LNHNV, YYDKDF (reference sequence). The CDR3 runs to 15 residues. Deletions cut 0 bases from V and 0 bases from J, with 9 bases between. CDR3 in amino acids: CATSRDASASYEQYF. Written as DNA, the CDR3 is TGTGCCACCAGCAGAGATGCTAGCGCCTCCTACGAGCAGTACTTC.

The rearrangement joins TRBV5-1 to TRBJ2-6, with a possible D match to TRBD1 (6 bases). CDR1 and CDR2 from the germline V gene are SGHRS and YFSETQ. Trimming shortened V by 5 bases and J by 8 bases, and 14 bases separated the two germline ends. The CDR3 extends over 14 amino acids. The CDR3 region is CASRYAQGPNVLTF. CDR3 DNA: TGCGCCAGCAGATATGCACAGGGCCCCAACGTCCTGACTTTC.

This clonotype has only one observation. This chain joins TRBV20-1 and TRBJ1-5; D ambiguous. The CDR3 runs to 12 residues. Germline-derived CDR1 and CDR2 are DFQATT and SNEGSKA (reference sequence). Trimming removed 2 bases from V and 1 base from J, with 3 bases in between. The DNA for the CDR3 is TGCAGTGCTAGATTCAGCAATCAGCCCCAGCATTTT. This sequence encodes CSARFSNQPQHF.

This clonotype has just a few counts. The chain couples TRBV11-2 to TRBJ2-5; unclear D gene. Trimming cost V 0 bases and J 5 bases, with 16 bases left between them. CDR3 size: 16 residues. Germline V gives CDR1 SGHAT, CDR2 FQNNGV. CDR3 nucleotide sequence: TGTGCCAGCAGCTTAGAGGCAGCGATGGGTGGGGAGACCCAGTACTTC. Protein product: CASSLEAAMGGETQYF. The full variable domain, its missing parts supplied by reference TRBV11-2 and TRBJ2-5, is EAGVAQSPRYKIIEKRQSVAFWCNPISGHATLYWYQQILGQGPKLLIQFQNNGVVDDSQLPKDRFSAERLKGVDSTLKIQPAKLEDSAVYLCASSLEAAMGGETQYFGPGTRLLVL.